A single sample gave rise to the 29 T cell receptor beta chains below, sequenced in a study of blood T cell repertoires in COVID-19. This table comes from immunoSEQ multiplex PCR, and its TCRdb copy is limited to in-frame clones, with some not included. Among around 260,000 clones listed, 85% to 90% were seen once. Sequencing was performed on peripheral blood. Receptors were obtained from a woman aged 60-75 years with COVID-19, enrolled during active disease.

The chain's CDR3 is CASSSSPTEVYGYTF. In nucleotides, the CDR3 is TGTGCCAGCAGCTCCTCACCCACAGAAGTTTATGGCTACACCTTC. The chain recombines TRBV7-2 with TRBJ1-2; D uncertain. Germline CDR1 and CDR2: SGHTA and FQGNSA. V gave up 4 bases and J gave up 5 bases, with 17 bases separating them. The CDR3 is 15 residues long.

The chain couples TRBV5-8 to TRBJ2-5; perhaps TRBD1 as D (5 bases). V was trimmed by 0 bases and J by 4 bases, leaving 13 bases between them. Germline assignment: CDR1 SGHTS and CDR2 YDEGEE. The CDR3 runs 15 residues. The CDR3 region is CASSLVGRFGETQYF. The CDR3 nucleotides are TGTGCCAGCAGCTTGGTGGGGCGCTTTGGAGAGACCCAGTACTTC.

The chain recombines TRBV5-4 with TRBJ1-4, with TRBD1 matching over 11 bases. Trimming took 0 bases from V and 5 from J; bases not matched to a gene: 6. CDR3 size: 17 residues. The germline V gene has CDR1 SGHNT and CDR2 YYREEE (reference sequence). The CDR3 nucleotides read TGTGCCAGCAGCTTGGGATCGGGGACAGGGGGGAATGAAAAACTGTTTTTT. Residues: CASSLGSGTGGNEKLFF.

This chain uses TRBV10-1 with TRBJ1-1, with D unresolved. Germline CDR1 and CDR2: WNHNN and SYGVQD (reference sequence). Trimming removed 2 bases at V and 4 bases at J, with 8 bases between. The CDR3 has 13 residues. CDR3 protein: CASSEEGSTEAFF. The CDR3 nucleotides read TGCGCCAGCAGTGAGGAGGGAAGCACTGAAGCTTTCTTT.

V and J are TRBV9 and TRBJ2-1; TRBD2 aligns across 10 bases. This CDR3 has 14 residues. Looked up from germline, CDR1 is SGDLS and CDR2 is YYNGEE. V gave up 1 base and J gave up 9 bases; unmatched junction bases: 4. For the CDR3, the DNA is TGTGCCAGCAGCGTACTAGCGGGAGTAACTGAGCAGTTCTTC. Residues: CASSVLAGVTEQFF.

CDR3: CAITAEANTEAFF. CDR3 in DNA: TGTGCCATCACGGCAGAGGCGAACACTGAAGCTTTCTTT. V is TRBV10-3 and J is TRBJ1-1, with D uncertain. Germline V gene sequence: CDR1 ENHRY, CDR2 SYGVKD. The V and J ends lost 7 bases and 1 base respectively, with 10 bases between them. CDR3 length: 13 amino acids.

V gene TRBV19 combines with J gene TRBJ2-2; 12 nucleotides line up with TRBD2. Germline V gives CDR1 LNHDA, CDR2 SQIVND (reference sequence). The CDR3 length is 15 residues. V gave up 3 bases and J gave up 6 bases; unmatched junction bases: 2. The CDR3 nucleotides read TGTGCCAGTAGTATGACTAGCGGGAGAGCCGGGGAGCTGTTTTTT. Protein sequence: CASSMTSGRAGELFF.

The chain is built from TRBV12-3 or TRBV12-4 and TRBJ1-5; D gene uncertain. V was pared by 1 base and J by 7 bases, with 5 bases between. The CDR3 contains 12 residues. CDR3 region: CASSLGPQPQHF. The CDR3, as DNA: TGTGCCAGCAGTTTAGGGCCCCAGCCCCAGCATTTT.

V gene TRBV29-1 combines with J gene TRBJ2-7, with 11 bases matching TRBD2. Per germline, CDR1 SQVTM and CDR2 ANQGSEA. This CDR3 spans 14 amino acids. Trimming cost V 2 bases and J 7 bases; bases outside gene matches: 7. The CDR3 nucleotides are TGCAGCGTTGAAACTAGCGGGAGCGCGGGGGAGCAGTACTTC. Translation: CSVETSGSAGEQYF.

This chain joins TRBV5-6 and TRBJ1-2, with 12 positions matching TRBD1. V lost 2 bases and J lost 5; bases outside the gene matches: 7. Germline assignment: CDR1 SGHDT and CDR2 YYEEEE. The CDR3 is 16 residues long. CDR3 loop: CASSFLGTGGRYGYTF. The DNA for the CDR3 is TGTGCCAGCAGCTTCCTCGGGACAGGGGGCAGGTATGGCTACACCTTC.

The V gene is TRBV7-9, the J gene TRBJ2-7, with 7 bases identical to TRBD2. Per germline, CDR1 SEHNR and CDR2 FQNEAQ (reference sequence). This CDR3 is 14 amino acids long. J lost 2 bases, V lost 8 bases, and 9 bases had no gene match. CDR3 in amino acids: CASGSRTRTYEQYF. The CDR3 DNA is TGTGCCAGCGGCTCCAGGACTAGGACCTACGAGCAGTACTTC.

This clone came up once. The CDR3, as DNA: TGTGCCTGGAGTGTACAGGTTTCGGGTGAGCAGTACTTC. The encoded protein is CAWSVQVSGEQYF. This chain links TRBV30 with TRBJ2-7; weak D call: TRBD1 (5 bases). CDR1 and CDR2 from the germline V gene are GTSNPN and SVGIG (reference sequence). V lost 0 bases to trimming and J lost 7 bases, with 13 bases between them. The CDR3 runs 13 residues.

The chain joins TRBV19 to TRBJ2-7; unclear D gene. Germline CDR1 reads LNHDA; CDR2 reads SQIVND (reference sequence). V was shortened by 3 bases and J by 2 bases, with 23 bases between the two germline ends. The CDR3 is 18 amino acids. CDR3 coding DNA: TGTGCCAGTAGTATTGGTTGGCAGACGACTTACGTACCCTACGAGCAGTACTTC. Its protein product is CASSIGWQTTYVPYEQYF. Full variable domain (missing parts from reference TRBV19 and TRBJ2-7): DGGITQSPKYLFRKEGQNVTLSCEQNLNHDAMYWYRQDPGQGLRLIYYSQIVNDFQKGDIAEGYSVSREKKESFPLTVTSAQKNPTAFYLCASSIGWQTTYVPYEQYFGPGTRLTVT.

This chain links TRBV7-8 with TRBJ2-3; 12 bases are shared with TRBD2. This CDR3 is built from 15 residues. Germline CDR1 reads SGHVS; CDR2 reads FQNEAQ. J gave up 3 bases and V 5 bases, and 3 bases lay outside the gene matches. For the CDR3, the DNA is TGTGCCAGCAGCACCGGACTAGCGGGGACAGATACGCAGTATTTT. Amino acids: CASSTGLAGTDTQYF.

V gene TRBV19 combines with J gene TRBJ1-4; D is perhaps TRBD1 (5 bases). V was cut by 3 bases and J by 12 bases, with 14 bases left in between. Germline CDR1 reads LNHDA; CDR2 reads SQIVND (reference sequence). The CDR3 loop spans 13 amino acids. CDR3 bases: TGTGCCAGTAGTATCTTCGTGCGGGGGGAACTGTTTTTT. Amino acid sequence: CASSIFVRGELFF.

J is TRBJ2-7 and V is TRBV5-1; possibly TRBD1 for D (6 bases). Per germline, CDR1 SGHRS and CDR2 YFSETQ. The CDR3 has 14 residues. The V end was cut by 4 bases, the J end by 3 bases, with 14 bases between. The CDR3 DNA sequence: TGCGCCAGCAGCGCCTCCCAGGGGCTCTACGAGCAGTACTTC. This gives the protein CASSASQGLYEQYF.

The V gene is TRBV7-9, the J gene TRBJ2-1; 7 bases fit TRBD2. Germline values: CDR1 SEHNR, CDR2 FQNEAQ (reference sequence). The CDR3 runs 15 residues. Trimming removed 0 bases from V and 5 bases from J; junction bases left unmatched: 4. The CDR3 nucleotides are TGTGCCAGCAGCTTAGCCGGGACTATACACAATGAGCAGTTCTTC. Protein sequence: CASSLAGTIHNEQFF. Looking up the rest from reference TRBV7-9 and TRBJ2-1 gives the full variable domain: DTGVSQNPRHKITKRGQNVTFRCDPISEHNRLYWYRQTLGQGPEFLTYFQNEAQLEKSRLLSDRFSAERPKGSFSTLEIQRTEQGDSAMYLCASSLAGTIHNEQFFGPGTRLTVL.

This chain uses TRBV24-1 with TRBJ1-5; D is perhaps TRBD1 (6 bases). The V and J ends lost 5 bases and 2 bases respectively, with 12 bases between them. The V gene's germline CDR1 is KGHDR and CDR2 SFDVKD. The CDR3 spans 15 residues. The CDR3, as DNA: TGTGCCACCAGTGCGGGGGGCTCGGGCAATCAGCCCCAGCATTTT. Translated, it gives CATSAGGSGNQPQHF.

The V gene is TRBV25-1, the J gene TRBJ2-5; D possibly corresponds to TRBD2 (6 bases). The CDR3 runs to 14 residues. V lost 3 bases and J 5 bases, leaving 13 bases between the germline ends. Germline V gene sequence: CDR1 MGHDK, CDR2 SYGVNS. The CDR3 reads CASSDTTGVETQYF. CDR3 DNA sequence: TGTGCCAGCAGTGACACCACGGGGGTGGAGACCCAGTACTTC.

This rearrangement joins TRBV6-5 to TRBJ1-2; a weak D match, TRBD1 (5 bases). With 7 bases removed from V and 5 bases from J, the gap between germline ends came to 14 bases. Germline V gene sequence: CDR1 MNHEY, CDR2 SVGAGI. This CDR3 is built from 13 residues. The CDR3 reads CASTPGKEYGYTF. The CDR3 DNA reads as TGTGCCAGCACCCCAGGGAAGGAATATGGCTACACCTTC.

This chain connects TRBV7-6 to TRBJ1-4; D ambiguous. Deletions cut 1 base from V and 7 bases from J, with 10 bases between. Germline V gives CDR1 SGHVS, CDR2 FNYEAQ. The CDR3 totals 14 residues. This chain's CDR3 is CASSLGPGREKLFF. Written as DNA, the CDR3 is TGTGCCAGCAGCTTAGGCCCAGGCCGTGAAAAACTGTTTTTT.

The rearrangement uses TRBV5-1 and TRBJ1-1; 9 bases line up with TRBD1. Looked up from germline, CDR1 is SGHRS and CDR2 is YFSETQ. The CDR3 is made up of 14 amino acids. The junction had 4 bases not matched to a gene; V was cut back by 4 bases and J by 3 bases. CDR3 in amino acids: CASSPWTGDTEAFF. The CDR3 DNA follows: TGCGCCAGCAGCCCGTGGACAGGGGACACTGAAGCTTTCTTT.

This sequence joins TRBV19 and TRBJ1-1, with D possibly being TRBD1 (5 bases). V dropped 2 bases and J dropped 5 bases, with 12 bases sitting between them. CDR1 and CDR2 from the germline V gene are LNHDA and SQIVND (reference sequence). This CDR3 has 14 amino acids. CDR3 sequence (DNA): TGTGCCAGTAGTATACCAGGGTTGTGGACTGAAGCTTTCTTT. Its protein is CASSIPGLWTEAFF.

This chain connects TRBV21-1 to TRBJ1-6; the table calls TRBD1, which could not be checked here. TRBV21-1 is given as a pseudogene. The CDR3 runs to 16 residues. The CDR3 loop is CASRRGKKPYNSPLHF. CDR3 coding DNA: TGTGCCAGCAGAAGGGGGAAGAAGCCTTATAATTCACCCCTCCACTTT.

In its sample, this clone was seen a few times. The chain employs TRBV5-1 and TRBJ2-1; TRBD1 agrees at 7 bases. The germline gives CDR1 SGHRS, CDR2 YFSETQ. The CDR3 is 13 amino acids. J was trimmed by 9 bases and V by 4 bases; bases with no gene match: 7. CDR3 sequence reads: CASSPIQGLEQFF. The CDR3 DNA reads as TGCGCCAGCAGCCCTATACAGGGGCTTGAGCAGTTCTTC.

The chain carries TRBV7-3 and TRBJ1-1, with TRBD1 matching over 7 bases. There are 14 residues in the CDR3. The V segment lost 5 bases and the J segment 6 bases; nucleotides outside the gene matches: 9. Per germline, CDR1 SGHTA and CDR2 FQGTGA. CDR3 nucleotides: TGTGCCAGCAGCCATCTTCCAGGGGGGTCTGAAGCTTTCTTT. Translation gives CASSHLPGGSEAFF.

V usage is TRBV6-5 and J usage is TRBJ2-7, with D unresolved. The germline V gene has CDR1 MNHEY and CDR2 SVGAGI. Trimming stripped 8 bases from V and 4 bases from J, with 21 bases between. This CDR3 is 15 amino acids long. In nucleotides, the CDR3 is TGTGCCAGCTGCCACCCTCCAGCGAAGCTTTACGAGCAGTACTTC. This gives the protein CASCHPPAKLYEQYF.

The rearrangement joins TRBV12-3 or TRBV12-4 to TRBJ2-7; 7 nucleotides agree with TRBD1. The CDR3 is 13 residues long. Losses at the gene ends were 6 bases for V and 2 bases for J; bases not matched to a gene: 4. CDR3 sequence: CASRHTGAYEQYF. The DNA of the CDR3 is TGTGCCAGCAGACATACAGGGGCCTACGAGCAGTACTTC.

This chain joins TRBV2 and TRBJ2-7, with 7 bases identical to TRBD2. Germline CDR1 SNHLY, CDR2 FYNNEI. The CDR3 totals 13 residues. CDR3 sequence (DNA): TGTGCAAACCTCGGGGGGACCACCTACGAGCAGTACTTC. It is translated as CANLGGTTYEQYF.